Below are 5 T cell receptor beta chains sequenced from a single sample in a study of CXCR3-negative and CXCR3-positive naive CD8 T cells. Broader study findings: Against CXCR3-negative naive cells, CXCR3-positive naive cells showed more hydrophobic TRB CDR3s.

TRB cDNA libraries were made by UMI-labeled 5' RACE. TCRdb derives one entry per CDR3 protein from the 5' RACE reads, leaving out DNA. This listing includes under 150,000 distinct CDR3 sequences. The antigens these receptors bind are not known. The sample consisted of naive CXCR3+ CD8+ T cells from blood. Subset meaning: CD45RO-CCR7+CD27+CD95- naive CD8+ T cells expressing CXCR3 (TNR3+). The receptors here all came from a human donor in good health. Some clones in this sample may be carry-over from other donors' samples.

The chain couples TRBV6-6 to TRBJ2-1; as DNA is missing, the TRBD2 call by TCRdb cannot be tested. The CDR3 is 17 amino acids. Looked up from germline, CDR1 is MNHNY and CDR2 is SVGAGI (reference sequence). CDR3 loop: CASSPRLAEDPYNEQFF.

This rearrangement joins TRBV7-9 to TRBJ2-1; TCRdb proposes TRBD1, but this gene call is untestable without DNA. The CDR3 totals 11 residues. Germline V gene sequence: CDR1 SEHNR, CDR2 FQNEAQ (reference sequence). The CDR3 sequence is CASSFRDRTSF.

The chain combines TRBV10-3 with TRBJ2-7. The CDR3 length is 14 residues. Germline V gives CDR1 ENHRY, CDR2 SYGVKD. The chain's CDR3 is CAISAPSLAYEQYF.

V usage is TRBV4-3 and J usage is TRBJ2-1. The CDR3 is made up of 15 amino acids. Germline assignment: CDR1 LGHNA and CDR2 YSLEER. The chain's CDR3 is CASSRVTFSFDEQFF.

The J gene is TRBJ2-7, the V gene TRBV27; without DNA, the TCRdb call of TRBD2 cannot be checked. CDR3 length: 15 residues. CDR1 is MNHEY and CDR2 is SMNVEV in the germline V gene (reference sequence). The CDR3 loop reads CASSVTSGGFHEQYF.